The 32 T cell receptor beta chains below all came from one sample that was sequenced in a study of blood T cell repertoires in COVID-19. Here immunoSEQ multiplex PCR was the method, and the copy in TCRdb shows in-frame clones only, minus some. The table lists around 330,000 clones, 90% of them singletons. The material sequenced was PBMCs or T cells enriched from blood (not recorded which). All receptors derive from a man in his sixties who had recovered from COVID-19.

The chain is built from TRBV2 and TRBJ1-2; 9 bases align to TRBD1. Trimming took 7 bases from V and 7 from J; bases not matched to a gene: 10. This CDR3 contains 14 residues. Per germline, CDR1 SNHLY and CDR2 FYNNEI. This CDR3 reads CASNPSGQGFGYTF. The CDR3 coding sequence is TGTGCCAGCAACCCTTCTGGACAGGGGTTTGGCTACACCTTC.

The chain has TRBV11-2 and TRBJ2-4; a weak D match, TRBD2 (5 bases). The germline CDR1 and CDR2 sequences are SGHAT and FQNNGV. The CDR3 covers 17 residues. V lost 0 bases to trimming and J lost 7 bases, with 19 bases between them. CDR3 DNA sequence: TGTGCCAGCAGCTTAGACGGACGAGGGATTCGGTACAACATTCAGTACTTC. Its protein is CASSLDGRGIRYNIQYF.

This clone was counted a few times. V is TRBV3-1 (or the pseudogene TRBV3-2) and J is TRBJ2-7; TRBD1 aligns across 9 bases. Germline assignment: CDR1 LGHDT and CDR2 YNNKEL (reference sequence). The J segment lost 1 base and the V segment lost 0 bases, leaving 4 bases of the junction unmatched. This CDR3 is built from 16 residues. The CDR3 DNA sequence: TGTGCCAGCAGCCAAGACGGGACAGGGATTTCCTACGAGCAGTACTTC. Residues: CASSQDGTGISYEQYF.

The chain uses TRBV4-3 and TRBJ1-1; D not certain. CDR3 length: 13 amino acids. V lost 4 bases to trimming and J lost 1 base, with 7 bases between them. From germline, CDR1 is LGHNA and CDR2 YSLEER. The CDR3 DNA reads as TGCGCCAGCAGCCGCGGTAGGAACACTGAAGCTTTCTTT. As protein: CASSRGRNTEAFF.

The chain has TRBV7-3 and TRBJ2-6; D possibly corresponds to TRBD2 (5 bases). Germline V lookup: CDR1 SGHTA, CDR2 FQGTGA. V was cut by 6 bases and J by 2 bases, with 14 bases left in between. The CDR3 runs 16 residues. CDR3 nucleotides: TGTGCCAGCAGTCGTACGACTATACCTGGGGCCAACGTCCTGACTTTC. It codes for CASSRTTIPGANVLTF.

This sequence joins TRBV11-2 and TRBJ1-6; 10 bases agree with TRBD1. The length of the CDR3 is 15 residues. Germline V gene data show CDR1 as SGHAT and CDR2 as FQNNGV. The junction had 7 bases not matched to a gene; V was cut back by 4 bases and J by 10 bases. The CDR3 region has the DNA TGTGCCAGCAGCTGGCCGGGACAGGGGAACTCACCCCTCCACTTT. Translated: CASSWPGQGNSPLHF.

This clone has a single count. The V gene is TRBV30, the J gene TRBJ1-2; TRBD1 matches 7 bases. Germline V gene lookup returns CDR1 GTSNPN and CDR2 SVGIG (reference sequence). There are 15 residues in the CDR3. Trimming took 0 bases from V and 0 from J; bases not matched to a gene: 4. The CDR3 DNA sequence: TGTGCCTGGAGTGTACAGGGGACCTCTAACTATGGCTACACCTTC. It codes for CAWSVQGTSNYGYTF.

The V call is TRBV15, the J call TRBJ1-1; the D is unclear. CDR1 and CDR2 from the germline V gene are LNHNV and YYDKDF (reference sequence). There are 16 residues in the CDR3. V gave up 1 base and J gave up 1 base, with 13 bases separating them. The chain's CDR3 is CATSRGVVTANTEAFF. The CDR3 DNA reads as TGTGCCACCAGCAGAGGGGTAGTCACAGCGAACACTGAAGCTTTCTTT. The full variable domain, rest sourced from reference TRBV15 and TRBJ1-1, is DAMVIQNPRYQVTQFGKPVTLSCSQTLNHNVMYWYQQKSSQAPKLLFHYYDKDFNNEADTPDNFQSRRPNTSFCFLDIRSPGLGDTAMYLCATSRGVVTANTEAFFGQGTRLTVV.

The chain links TRBV20-1 to TRBJ2-1; perhaps TRBD1 as D (6 bases). Trimming left V 3 bases short and J 9 bases short, with 12 bases between. Germline CDR1 DFQATT, CDR2 SNEGSKA (reference sequence). This CDR3 has 12 amino acids. In DNA form, the CDR3 reads TGCAGTGCTAGTGGGACACGGAGTGAGCAGTTCTTC. It yields the protein CSASGTRSEQFF.

The genes are TRBV30 and TRBJ2-1; 9 nucleotides match TRBD2. Germline CDR1 reads GTSNPN; CDR2 reads SVGIG (reference sequence). This CDR3 has 15 amino acids. V lost 4 bases, J lost 7 bases, and 11 bases stayed unmatched. The CDR3 loop is CAWTPGLAPTNEQFF. In DNA, the CDR3 is TGTGCCTGGACCCCCGGACTAGCGCCTACTAATGAGCAGTTCTTC. Complete variable domain (other parts from reference TRBV30 and TRBJ2-1): SQTIHQWPATLVQPVGSPLSLECTVEGTSNPNLYWYRQAAGRGLQLLFYSVGIGQISSEVPQNLSASRPQDRQFILSSKKLLLSDSGFYLCAWTPGLAPTNEQFFGPGTRLTVL.

The chain has TRBV23-1 and TRBJ2-2; D may be TRBD2 (6 bases). TRBV23-1 carries the ORF label, with uncertain function. The CDR3 runs 15 residues. Trimming took 2 bases from V and 5 from J, leaving 12 bases between them. The DNA for the CDR3 is TGCGCCAGCAGTCAAGACCCCCGGGGGACCGGGGAGCTGTTTTTT. Amino acid sequence: CASSQDPRGTGELFF.

The rearrangement links TRBV18 to TRBJ1-4, with D possibly matching TRBD1 (6 bases). V was shortened by 4 bases and J by 0 bases, with 9 bases between the two germline ends. This CDR3 has 15 residues. Germline V CDR1 and CDR2: KGHSH, LQKENI. CDR3 nucleotide sequence: TGTGCCAGCTCACTACAGGGTGCAACTAATGAAAAACTGTTTTTT. Translated, it gives CASSLQGATNEKLFF.

This chain connects TRBV6-5 to TRBJ1-6; the D is unclear. V was pared by 8 bases and J by 9 bases, with 17 bases between. The CDR3 runs 14 residues. Germline lookup yields CDR1 MNHEY and CDR2 SVGAGI. The CDR3 nucleotides read TGTGCCAGCGAAATAGGTCGGGCGGGTTCACCCCTCCACTTT. This sequence encodes CASEIGRAGSPLHF.

The chain joins TRBV15 to TRBJ1-6; 10 positions match TRBD1. This CDR3 spans 16 amino acids. V lost 3 bases and J lost 8; bases outside the gene matches: 7. Germline assignment: CDR1 LNHNV and CDR2 YYDKDF (reference sequence). CDR3 nucleotides: TGTGCCACCAGCAGGGGAAGACAGGGGGCTTATTCACCCCTCCACTTT. Amino acid sequence: CATSRGRQGAYSPLHF.

This clone was observed a few times. J is TRBJ1-3 and V is TRBV7-9, with no clear D. The V end was cut by 2 bases, the J end by 0 bases, with 14 bases between. The germline CDR1 and CDR2 sequences are SEHNR and FQNEAQ (reference sequence). The CDR3 sequence is 17 residues long. CDR3 loop: CASSLNSVISSGNTIYF. For the CDR3, the DNA is TGTGCCAGCAGCTTAAATTCTGTCATTAGCTCTGGAAACACCATATATTTT. The full variable domain, in which reference TRBV7-9 and TRBJ1-3 provide the parts outside the CDR3, is DTGVSQNPRHKITKRGQNVTFRCDPISEHNRLYWYRQTLGQGPEFLTYFQNEAQLEKSRLLSDRFSAERPKGSFSTLEIQRTEQGDSAMYLCASSLNSVISSGNTIYFGEGSWLTVV.

V is TRBV13 and J is TRBJ2-5; possible D gene TRBD1, 5 bases. CDR1 is PRHDT, CDR2 FYEKMQ, per germline (reference sequence). The ends were cut back, 5 bases at V and 6 bases at J, with 10 bases in the middle. CDR3 length equals 12 residues. For the CDR3, the DNA is TGTGCCAGCAGCAGCAGGGCGAAGACCCAGTACTTC. Translation: CASSSRAKTQYF.

The J gene is TRBJ1-2, the V gene TRBV2, with D possibly being TRBD1 (5 bases). Germline CDR1 and CDR2: SNHLY and FYNNEI. Deletions cut 3 bases from V and 9 bases from J, with 14 bases between. The CDR3 runs to 13 residues. In nucleotides, the CDR3 is TGTGCCAGCAGTGAGGGTCAGGGAATCCGCTACACCTTC. This translates into CASSEGQGIRYTF.

This clone has a single count. This chain connects TRBV5-5 to TRBJ1-3, with 8 bases fitting TRBD1. CDR3 length equals 16 residues. Germline values: CDR1 SGHKS, CDR2 YYEKEE (reference sequence). The V gene end was trimmed by 0 bases and the J gene end by 2 bases; junction bases not matched to a gene: 4. CDR3 region: CASSLGTGRAGNTIYF. CDR3 DNA: TGTGCCAGCAGCTTGGGGACAGGGAGGGCTGGAAACACCATATATTTT. The variable domain in full, with the rest retrieved from reference TRBV5-5 and TRBJ1-3, is DAGVTQSPTHLIKTRGQQVTLRCSPISGHKSVSWYQQVLGQGPQFIFQYYEKEERGRGNFPDRFSARQFPNYSSELNVNALLLGDSALYLCASSLGTGRAGNTIYFGEGSWLTVV.

The V gene is TRBV10-3, the J gene TRBJ1-5, with no clear D. The germline V and J ends were trimmed by 2 bases and 5 bases, with 13 bases remaining between them. Germline CDR1 reads ENHRY; CDR2 reads SYGVKD. CDR3 length equals 15 residues. This chain's CDR3 is CAISEDGVGDQPQHF. DNA for the CDR3: TGTGCCATCAGTGAGGACGGGGTTGGCGATCAGCCCCAGCATTTT.

The chain is built from TRBV6-5 and TRBJ1-6; D gene uncertain. This CDR3 spans 12 amino acids. Germline-derived CDR1 and CDR2 are MNHEY and SVGAGI. V was trimmed by 2 bases and J by 8 bases, leaving 4 bases between them. The CDR3 bases are TGTGCCAGCAGTTACCGGGATTCACCCCTCCACTTT. Protein sequence: CASSYRDSPLHF.

This clone was counted once. The chain is built from TRBV27 and TRBJ2-7; no firm D call. The germline CDR1 and CDR2 sequences are MNHEY and SMNVEV (reference sequence). V lost 4 bases and J lost 4, with 11 bases in between. The CDR3 is 13 residues long. The CDR3 coding sequence is TGTGCCAGCAGTTCGTACTCGGGTTACGAGCAGTACTTC. Translating gives CASSSYSGYEQYF.

This sequence joins TRBV7-3 and TRBJ2-3; D is perhaps TRBD2 (6 bases). In germline, CDR1 is SGHTA, CDR2 FQGTGA. CDR3 length: 15 amino acids. Trimming shortened V by 0 bases and J by 2 bases, and 9 bases separated the two germline ends. CDR3 residues: CASSLTGGNTDTQYF. The CDR3 coding sequence is TGTGCCAGCAGCTTAACGGGGGGAAACACAGATACGCAGTATTTT.

In DNA, the CDR3 is TGTGCCAGCAGCAGGGACAGGGACCAGCCCCAGCATTTT. This encodes CASSRDRDQPQHF. V usage is TRBV11-2 and J usage is TRBJ1-5; TRBD1 matches 9 bases. The CDR3 covers 13 residues. Germline-derived CDR1 and CDR2 are SGHAT and FQNNGV. The V gene end was trimmed by 5 bases and the J gene end by 7 bases; junction bases not matched to a gene: 3.

V is TRBV11-3 and J is TRBJ2-1; 12 nucleotides agree with TRBD2. Germline assignment: CDR1 SGHNT and CDR2 YENEEA. V shed 3 bases, J shed 4 bases, and the junction held 4 bases outside the gene matches. This CDR3 comprises 16 residues. The CDR3 reads CASSLHTSGGYNEQFF. CDR3 DNA: TGTGCCAGCAGCTTGCACACTAGCGGGGGGTACAATGAGCAGTTCTTC.

The J gene is TRBJ1-1, the V gene TRBV14; D remains ambiguous. V lost 5 bases to trimming and J lost 0 bases, with 10 bases between them. The V gene's germline CDR1 is SGHDN and CDR2 FVKESK. This CDR3 contains 14 residues. The CDR3 region has the DNA TGTGCCAGCAGCAAAGGTCCGGTGAACACTGAAGCTTTCTTT. Its translation is CASSKGPVNTEAFF.

The J gene is TRBJ2-5, the V gene TRBV14; TRBD2 agrees at 7 bases. With 4 bases clipped from V and 0 bases from J, the junction kept 2 bases outside the gene matches. Looked up from germline, CDR1 is SGHDN and CDR2 is FVKESK. The CDR3 runs 14 residues. The CDR3, as DNA: TGTGCCAGCAGCCTACTAGCGTACCAAGAGACCCAGTACTTC. Protein product: CASSLLAYQETQYF.

This clone was recorded only once. This chain joins TRBV9 and TRBJ2-1, with 7 bases matching TRBD2. Germline trimming cut 3 bases from V and 9 bases from J; bases unmatched to any gene: 3. CDR3 size: 12 residues. The V gene's germline CDR1 is SGDLS and CDR2 YYNGEE. Here the CDR3 reads CASSAGEGEQFF. The CDR3, as DNA: TGTGCCAGCAGCGCGGGGGAGGGTGAGCAGTTCTTC.

The V and J genes are TRBV4-1 and TRBJ2-4; tentative D call: TRBD1 (6 bases). Trimming pared 5 bases from V and 2 bases from J, leaving 16 bases between. Looked up from germline, CDR1 is MGHRA and CDR2 is YSYEKL. The CDR3 totals 16 residues. The CDR3 loop reads CASSSGQNHPKNIQYF. The CDR3 DNA follows: TGCGCCAGCAGCTCAGGACAGAATCACCCCAAAAACATTCAGTACTTC.

V usage is TRBV6-2 or TRBV6-3 and J usage is TRBJ2-1; the match to TRBD1 covers 9 bases. Germline V gene lookup returns CDR1 MNHEY and CDR2 SVGEGT. V dropped 0 bases and J dropped 3; count of bases not matched to a gene: 3. This CDR3 is 16 amino acids long. CDR3 sequence: CASSYSGTGLYNEQFF. The CDR3 nucleotides read TGTGCCAGCAGTTACTCCGGGACAGGGCTCTACAATGAGCAGTTCTTC.

This clone was found once. The chain is built from TRBV10-3 and TRBJ1-5, with TRBD1 identical over 8 bases. J was trimmed by 2 bases and V by 6 bases; bases with no gene match: 6. The CDR3 consists of 15 residues. Germline V gene sequence: CDR1 ENHRY, CDR2 SYGVKD. CDR3: CAISPGGQGNQPQHF. In DNA, the CDR3 is TGTGCCATCAGCCCAGGGGGCCAGGGCAATCAGCCCCAGCATTTT.

A single count supports this clone. The chain joins TRBV2 to TRBJ2-7; 10 nucleotides align to TRBD1. Germline CDR1 SNHLY, CDR2 FYNNEI. The CDR3 contains 15 residues. V was clipped by 6 bases and J by 4 bases; unmatched bases: 9. CDR3 nucleotide sequence: TGTGCCAGCAGCGGCATCCGGGACAGGGGTTACGAGCAGTACTTC. It encodes CASSGIRDRGYEQYF.

The rearrangement uses TRBV30 and TRBJ2-2; 9 bases fit TRBD2. The CDR3 spans 16 residues. J lost 6 bases, V lost 3 bases, and 11 bases had no gene match. Germline V gives CDR1 GTSNPN, CDR2 SVGIG (reference sequence). The CDR3 sequence: CAWREPGLAIPGELFF. The DNA for the CDR3 is TGTGCCTGGAGGGAACCGGGACTAGCAATACCCGGGGAGCTGTTTTTT.